Below, 15 T cell receptor beta chains from the same sample are listed, as sequenced in a study of shared clonotypes between healthy human individuals. The assay was immunoSEQ multiplex PCR, and TCRdb's table has in-frame clones only and misses some. The sample has approximately 350,000 clones; roughly 96% are singletons. The material sequenced was memory CD8+ T cells sorted from blood. The subset is: CD45RO+ cells pooled with CCR7-negative TemRA cells. The receptors shown here come from a man under 40 in good health.

The chain employs TRBV19 and TRBJ2-7; the D gene could be TRBD1 or TRBD2 (5 bases each). CDR1 and CDR2 from the germline V gene are LNHDA and SQIVND (reference sequence). V gave up 5 bases and J gave up 3 bases, with 14 bases separating them. This CDR3 has 14 residues. The CDR3 nucleotides read TGTGCCAGTAGTGGGGCTAGCAACGACTACGAGCAGTACTTC. Protein: CASSGASNDYEQYF.

V usage is TRBV5-1 and J usage is TRBJ2-7; D is undetermined. The ends were cut back, 0 bases at V and 9 bases at J, with 16 bases in the middle. The CDR3 sequence is 14 residues long. The germline CDR1 and CDR2 sequences are SGHRS and YFSETQ. The CDR3 is CASSLALVGDGQYF. The CDR3 coding sequence is TGCGCCAGCAGCTTGGCCCTCGTAGGCGACGGGCAGTACTTC.

The chain is built from TRBV27 and TRBJ2-2; no reliable D call. In germline, CDR1 is MNHEY, CDR2 SMNVEV (reference sequence). V was trimmed by 2 bases and J by 6 bases, leaving 10 bases between them. CDR3 length equals 14 residues. The CDR3 DNA sequence: TGTGCCAGCAGTTTAGGACCGTACGCCGGGGAGCTGTTTTTT. Its translation: CASSLGPYAGELFF.

V gene TRBV10-3 combines with J gene TRBJ2-7; D unclear. This CDR3 is built from 13 residues. V lost 0 bases and J lost 5, with 8 bases in between. Germline lookup yields CDR1 ENHRY and CDR2 SYGVKD. The CDR3 protein is CAISESPLDEQYF. In nucleotides, the CDR3 is TGTGCCATCAGTGAGTCGCCTTTAGACGAGCAGTACTTC.

The rearrangement joins TRBV4-1 to TRBJ2-7, with TRBD2 matching 9 bases. The CDR3 sequence is 17 residues long. The ends lost 0 bases at V and 4 bases at J; junction bases unmatched: 10. Germline V gives CDR1 MGHRA, CDR2 YSYEKL. This CDR3 reads CASSQDLASGKLYEQYF. CDR3 DNA sequence: TGCGCCAGCAGCCAAGATCTGGCTAGCGGGAAACTGTACGAGCAGTACTTC.

The chain carries TRBV5-1 and TRBJ2-5; no reliable D call. The CDR3 sequence is 13 residues long. Trimming left V 0 bases short and J 3 bases short, with 6 bases between. Germline CDR1 is SGHRS and CDR2 is YFSETQ. Here the CDR3 reads CASSLGSEETQYF. The CDR3 bases are TGCGCCAGCAGCTTGGGGTCAGAAGAGACCCAGTACTTC.

The rearrangement uses TRBV5-1 and TRBJ2-2; D is uncertain. This CDR3 is 14 amino acids long. Deletions cut 4 bases from V and 5 bases from J, with 12 bases between. CDR1 is SGHRS, CDR2 YFSETQ, per germline. The CDR3 here is CASSRRDRTGELFF. CDR3 nucleotide sequence: TGCGCCAGCAGCCGACGAGACCGAACCGGGGAGCTGTTTTTT.

V gene TRBV19 combines with J gene TRBJ1-2; D may be TRBD1 (5 bases). This CDR3 comprises 16 residues. The V and J ends lost 7 bases and 1 base respectively, with 19 bases between them. The germline V gene encodes CDR1 LNHDA and CDR2 SQIVND (reference sequence). The CDR3 region has the DNA TGTGCCAGTATCGGGGGGGAACTTACTCTTAACTATGGCTACACCTTC. Its translation is CASIGGELTLNYGYTF.

This clone is a singleton in its sample. The sample contains more than one DNA sequence encoding this CDR3. The gene calls are TRBV5-1 and TRBJ2-5, with 8 bases identical to TRBD1. Per germline, CDR1 SGHRS and CDR2 YFSETQ. The CDR3 runs 13 residues. V gave up 4 bases and J gave up 4 bases; unmatched junction bases: 3. The CDR3 loop reads CASSPGQGETQYF. CDR3 bases: TGCGCCAGCAGCCCTGGACAGGGAGAGACCCAGTACTTC.

V usage is TRBV29-1 and J usage is TRBJ1-5, with 8 bases identical to TRBD1. The CDR3 has 13 residues. CDR1 SQVTM and CDR2 ANQGSEA come from the germline V gene. V was clipped by 4 bases and J by 6 bases; unmatched bases: 5. CDR3 bases: TGCAGCGTTGCCGGACAGGGAGGTCAGCCCCAGCATTTT. It encodes CSVAGQGGQPQHF.

The chain uses TRBV6-1 and TRBJ2-5; 7 bases map to TRBD1. CDR3 length: 13 residues. From germline, CDR1 is MNHNS and CDR2 SASEGT. Trimming removed 9 bases from V and 3 bases from J; junction bases left unmatched: 7. The CDR3 DNA is TGTGCCAGTCGGGACAGCCACAAAGAGACCCAGTACTTC. Protein product: CASRDSHKETQYF.

The CDR3 sequence is CASRDNYGYTF. As DNA, the CDR3 is TGTGCCAGCAGGGATAACTATGGCTACACCTTC. The chain uses TRBV28 and TRBJ1-2; unclear D gene. Germline CDR1 MDHEN, CDR2 SYDVKM. The CDR3 is 11 residues long. Trimming pared 6 bases from V and 1 base from J, leaving 3 bases between.

CDR3 in DNA: TGTGCCAGCAGCCAGCACTACGAGCAGTACTTC. Translated: CASSQHYEQYF. The chain combines TRBV14 with TRBJ2-7; no firm D call. V lost 3 bases and J 3 bases, leaving 3 bases between the germline ends. Germline V lookup: CDR1 SGHDN, CDR2 FVKESK. The CDR3 sequence is 11 residues long.

The chain joins TRBV27 to TRBJ2-1, with D possibly being TRBD2 (6 bases). This CDR3 comprises 15 residues. CDR1 and CDR2 (germline): MNHEY, SMNVEV (reference sequence). Trimming shortened V by 2 bases and J by 2 bases, and 10 bases separated the two germline ends. Here the CDR3 reads CASSLGGLPYNEQFF. CDR3 nucleotide sequence: TGTGCCAGCAGTTTAGGGGGACTCCCCTACAATGAGCAGTTCTTC.

The CDR3 bases are TGTGCCAGCAGGGGGGCTGGTGCTAGCACAGATACGCAGTATTTT. It yields the protein CASRGAGASTDTQYF. The chain has TRBV7-9 and TRBJ2-3, with D possibly being TRBD1 (6 bases). This CDR3 spans 15 amino acids. Germline assignment: CDR1 SEHNR and CDR2 FQNEAQ (reference sequence). V lost 6 bases and J 0 bases, leaving 13 bases between the germline ends.